The clone carrying this T cell receptor (beta chain) was detected ten times or more. Its cognate antigen is unknown. The sample comes from a study of T cells in Graves' hyperthyroidism and ophthalmopathy. Study-wide findings and caveats: Ophthalmopathy was predicted by the model a median of roughly 6.7 months ahead of onset.

Amplified TCR beta CDR3 regions derived from RNA transcripts. HTBI primers were used for first-round RT-PCR of the TCR CDR3. TCRdb fed the multiplex PCR reads into MiXCR, producing one record per CDR3 protein. The data hold a few hundred thousand distinct CDR3 sequences, with roughly a sixth observed a single time. Germline values: CDR1 SEHNR, CDR2 FQNEAQ (reference sequence). This CDR3 is 14 amino acids long. The ends lost 6 bases at V and 2 bases at J; junction bases unmatched: 5. J is TRBJ2-3 and V is TRBV7-9; 7 bases align to TRBD2. Specimen: blood. The source is a woman between 40 and 55 years old with Graves' ophthalmopathy. The CDR3 region has the DNA TGTGCCAGCAGTAGAGCGGGGACCACAGATACGCAGTATTTT. Translated: CASSRAGTTDTQYF. Using reference TRBV7-9 and TRBJ2-3 for the parts outside the CDR3, the full variable domain is DTGVSQNPRHKITKRGQNVTFRCDPISEHNRLYWYRQTLGQGPEFLTYFQNEAQLEKSRLLSDRFSAERPKGSFSTLEIQRTEQGDSAMYLCASSRAGTTDTQYFGPGTRLTVL.